The 20 T cell receptor beta chains below were found in one sample sequenced in a study of cytomegalovirus exposure and HLA in healthy donors. PCR employed 60 Vbeta and 13 Jbeta primers. Profiling relied on immunoSEQ multiplex PCR, and the TCRdb table lists in-frame clones only, not all of them. Of under 80,000 clones in the sample, about 65% were seen once. The source material was PBMCs. All receptors come from a woman in her 30s in good health and CMV-seronegative.

The V gene is TRBV27, the J gene TRBJ1-1; 10 bases are a match to TRBD1. Germline V gene sequence: CDR1 MNHEY, CDR2 SMNVEV (reference sequence). The CDR3 totals 17 residues. Trimming at V came to 5 bases and at J to 4 bases, leaving 13 bases not matched to a gene. CDR3 DNA: TGTGCCAGCAGTCGAGCGACAGGGGGCGTTTGGGGCACTGAAGCTTTCTTT. The encoded protein is CASSRATGGVWGTEAFF.

The V gene is TRBV2, the J gene TRBJ2-1; 7 nucleotides agree with TRBD1. V lost 8 bases to trimming and J lost 5 bases; unmatched junction nucleotides: 6. From germline, CDR1 is SNHLY and CDR2 FYNNEI. CDR3 size: 13 residues. The CDR3 loop is CASSRDRDNEQFF. The CDR3 DNA sequence: TGTGCCAGCTCCCGGGACAGAGACAATGAGCAGTTCTTC.

The chain has TRBV15 and TRBJ1-5, with D unclear. The germline V gene encodes CDR1 LNHNV and CDR2 YYDKDF (reference sequence). The CDR3 spans 13 residues. Trimming took 0 bases from V and 11 from J, leaving 11 bases between them. The CDR3 DNA reads TGTGCCACCAGCAGAGAGCGATCAGCGACCCAGCATTTT. It codes for CATSRERSATQHF.

This chain connects TRBV7-2 to TRBJ2-5, with D hard to call. The CDR3 consists of 12 residues. Trimming took 2 bases from V and 4 from J, leaving 5 bases between them. From germline, CDR1 is SGHTA and CDR2 FQGNSA. The CDR3 is CASSLQAETQYF. The CDR3 bases are TGTGCCAGCAGCTTACAGGCAGAGACCCAGTACTTC.

J is TRBJ1-5 and V is TRBV11-2; maybe TRBD1 (6 bases). The germline gives CDR1 SGHAT, CDR2 FQNNGV. The CDR3 is 16 amino acids. The ends were cut back, 3 bases at V and 0 bases at J, with 12 bases in the middle. The CDR3 sequence is CASSLQGYYSNQPQHF. CDR3 DNA: TGTGCCAGCAGCTTGCAGGGGTACTATAGCAATCAGCCCCAGCATTTT.

The chain has TRBV7-2 and TRBJ2-7, with TRBD2 as a possible D gene (5 bases). Germline-derived CDR1 and CDR2 are SGHTA and FQGNSA. V was clipped by 1 base and J by 7 bases, with 11 bases between them. The CDR3 runs to 13 residues. Here the CDR3 reads CASSLVNAGEQYF. The DNA for the CDR3 is TGTGCCAGCAGCTTAGTTAACGCGGGTGAGCAGTACTTC.

The V and J genes are TRBV7-8 and TRBJ2-1, with 12 bases that match TRBD2. The germline CDR1 and CDR2 sequences are SGHVS and FQNEAQ. This CDR3 is 13 amino acids long. The trim removed 3 bases at V and 10 bases at J, leaving 1 base unmatched. CDR3 sequence: CASSLGTSGEQFF. The CDR3 DNA sequence: TGTGCCAGCAGCTTGGGGACTAGCGGGGAGCAGTTCTTC.

Here the CDR3 reads CASSGTSGGVYNEQFF. The CDR3 DNA is TGTGCCAGCAGCGGGACTAGCGGGGGGGTCTACAATGAGCAGTTCTTC. V gene TRBV9 combines with J gene TRBJ2-1; TRBD2 matches at 15 bases. V lost 3 bases to trimming and J lost 3 bases; unmatched junction nucleotides: 1. The CDR3 is made up of 16 amino acids. Germline CDR1 is SGDLS and CDR2 is YYNGEE.

CDR3: CASSPPPGTGSGYTF. The CDR3 coding sequence is TGTGCCAGCAGCCCACCCCCCGGGACAGGGTCCGGCTACACCTTC. The rearrangement uses TRBV7-2 and TRBJ1-2; TRBD1 matches at 9 bases. The CDR3 length is 15 residues. The germline V gene has CDR1 SGHTA and CDR2 FQGNSA. V lost 5 bases and J lost 8; bases outside the gene matches: 12.

The J gene is TRBJ1-2, the V gene TRBV25-1; 7 bases are shared with TRBD1. V shed 8 bases, J shed 4 bases, and the junction held 10 bases outside the gene matches. This CDR3 region has 14 residues. The germline V gene encodes CDR1 MGHDK and CDR2 SYGVNS. The CDR3 region is CASVGQAPSYGYTF. The DNA for the CDR3 is TGTGCCAGCGTAGGACAGGCGCCTTCCTATGGCTACACCTTC.

This sequence joins TRBV29-1 and TRBJ2-5; D gene uncertain. Germline CDR1 reads SQVTM; CDR2 reads ANQGSEA. With 2 bases removed from V and 4 bases from J, the gap between germline ends came to 5 bases. The CDR3 length is 11 residues. Here the CDR3 reads CSVESRETQYF. CDR3 bases: TGCAGCGTTGAATCCCGAGAGACCCAGTACTTC.

This chain links TRBV6-5 with TRBJ2-5, with unresolved D. Deletions cut 6 bases from V and 4 bases from J, with 15 bases between. This CDR3 region has 14 residues. Looked up from germline, CDR1 is MNHEY and CDR2 is SVGAGI. The CDR3 DNA sequence: TGTGCCAGCAGCCCCCCTTTTAGCCCAGAGACCCAGTACTTC. Translating it yields CASSPPFSPETQYF.

This clone was picked up a small number of times. The chain combines TRBV19 with TRBJ1-1; 12 bases are a match to TRBD1. The germline CDR1 and CDR2 sequences are LNHDA and SQIVND (reference sequence). Trimming at V came to 4 bases and at J to 2 bases, leaving 8 bases not matched to a gene. CDR3 length: 17 amino acids. CDR3 nucleotide sequence: TGTGCCAGTAGTACCCCCGGGACAGGGGGCTTCAACACTGAAGCTTTCTTT. It yields the protein CASSTPGTGGFNTEAFF. The variable domain in full, with the rest retrieved from reference TRBV19 and TRBJ1-1, is DGGITQSPKYLFRKEGQNVTLSCEQNLNHDAMYWYRQDPGQGLRLIYYSQIVNDFQKGDIAEGYSVSREKKESFPLTVTSAQKNPTAFYLCASSTPGTGGFNTEAFFGQGTRLTVV.

The sample holds one count of this clone. The chain has TRBV4-3 and TRBJ1-1; 7 nucleotides match TRBD1. The CDR3 sequence is 16 residues long. Germline values: CDR1 LGHNA, CDR2 YSLEER. The trim removed 4 bases at V and 2 bases at J, leaving 10 bases unmatched. CDR3 region: CASSPKPGQQNTEAFF. CDR3 nucleotides: TGCGCCAGCAGCCCTAAGCCGGGACAGCAAAACACTGAAGCTTTCTTT.

This clone appeared a few times. The rearrangement links TRBV6-6 to TRBJ2-7, with 9 bases aligning to TRBD2. CDR1 is MNHNY, CDR2 SVGAGI, per germline (reference sequence). The J segment lost 4 bases and the V segment lost 1 base, leaving 8 bases of the junction unmatched. CDR3 length: 16 residues. CDR3 residues: CASSYYGAGGWYEQYF. The DNA of the CDR3 is TGTGCCAGCAGTTACTATGGGGCGGGGGGGTGGTACGAGCAGTACTTC.

As DNA, the CDR3 is TGTGCCAGTAGACGAACGGACGGGGGTAACTATGGCTACACCTTC. Its protein is CASRRTDGGNYGYTF. The V gene is TRBV19, the J gene TRBJ1-2; a possible D gene is TRBD1 (5 bases). CDR1 and CDR2 (germline): LNHDA, SQIVND (reference sequence). V dropped 6 bases and J dropped 1 base, with 15 bases sitting between them. The CDR3 is made up of 15 amino acids. The full variable domain, rest sourced from reference TRBV19 and TRBJ1-2, is DGGITQSPKYLFRKEGQNVTLSCEQNLNHDAMYWYRQDPGQGLRLIYYSQIVNDFQKGDIAEGYSVSREKKESFPLTVTSAQKNPTAFYLCASRRTDGGNYGYTFGSGTRLTVV.

The chain joins TRBV9 to TRBJ1-6; the D gene is possibly TRBD1 (6 bases). This CDR3 has 15 amino acids. V was shortened by 2 bases and J by 10 bases, with 16 bases between the two germline ends. Germline values: CDR1 SGDLS, CDR2 YYNGEE. The CDR3 here is CASSVSPGERSPLHF. The CDR3, as DNA: TGTGCCAGCAGCGTTTCGCCAGGGGAAAGGTCACCCCTCCACTTT.

This clone was counted a few times. The V and J genes are TRBV6-6 and TRBJ1-1; a possible D gene is TRBD1 (5 bases). The V end lost 5 bases, the J end lost 1 base, and 17 bases lay between the germline ends. Germline CDR1 is MNHNY and CDR2 is SVGAGI (reference sequence). CDR3 size: 16 residues. Written as DNA, the CDR3 is TGTGCCAGCAGTGGGACTGGCGGCTACGGGAACACTGAAGCTTTCTTT. Translation: CASSGTGGYGNTEAFF.

This clone has only a few counts. The chain couples TRBV5-1 to TRBJ2-6; 11 bases map to TRBD1. The CDR3 is 15 amino acids. Germline V gene sequence: CDR1 SGHRS, CDR2 YFSETQ. Trimming removed 4 bases from V and 12 bases from J; junction bases left unmatched: 9. The CDR3 loop reads CASSAGQGASIVLTF. The CDR3 coding sequence is TGCGCCAGCAGCGCTGGACAGGGGGCCTCCATCGTCCTGACTTTC.

The chain carries TRBV21-1 and TRBJ2-7; the D call in the table, TRBD1, was not verified against the DNA. TRBV21-1 is flagged as a pseudogene. There are 17 residues in the CDR3. CDR3 in amino acids: CASSKRCGTGIGYEQYF. The CDR3, as DNA: TGTGCCAGCAGCAAAAGATGTGGAACAGGGATAGGCTACGAGCAGTACTTC.